One T cell receptor (beta chain) is described in this entry. Antigen specificity is unknown. Each and every patient relapsed after autologous stem cell transplantation, and patients got differing brentuximab vedotin exposure. The sample comes from a study of PD-1 blockade in classical Hodgkin lymphoma. The CDR3 loop spans 12 amino acids. The V gene lost 5 bases and the J gene lost 2 bases, with 6 bases spanning the gap. CDR1 SEHNR and CDR2 FQNEAQ come from the germline V gene (reference sequence). Overall study findings and caveats: Newly diagnosed patients reportedly trailed healthy donors in baseline TCR diversity.

Sequencing used immunoSEQ multiplex PCR; TCRdb keeps in-frame clones, though not all of them. The sample has 50,000 to 75,000 clones; approximately 92% are singletons. The chain uses TRBV7-9 and TRBJ2-5, with D unclear. The receptor comes from a human donor with classical Hodgkin lymphoma. Sample: peripheral blood mononuclear cells (PBMCs), taken at baseline. This chain's CDR3 is CASSERQETQYF. Here the CDR3 DNA reads TGTGCCAGCAGCGAGAGGCAAGAGACCCAGTACTTC. Full variable domain (rest looked up from reference TRBV7-9 and TRBJ2-5): DTGVSQNPRHKITKRGQNVTFRCDPISEHNRLYWYRQTLGQGPEFLTYFQNEAQLEKSRLLSDRFSAERPKGSFSTLEIQRTEQGDSAMYLCASSERQETQYFGPGTRLLVL.